These T cell receptor beta chains were read from a single sample in a study of response to subunit inactivated influenza vaccine. TCRdb redid the calling of the RT-PCR reads with MiXCR, one entry per CDR3 protein. The table records some 640,000 distinct CDR3 sequences, around 13% of them present only once. The specimen comprised PBMCs from blood, sampled roughly 2 weeks before vaccination. These receptors all stem from a man aged 50-59 years who received an inactivated influenza vaccine. Each CDR3 is given with its conserved first and last residue. The order of the fields is D gene, J gene, V gene, clone size, CDR3 DNA, CDR3 protein. D genes are given only for firm matches. The size entry is marked missing in some rows and otherwise reads once, few, many or a size class.

D: TRBD1; J: TRBJ2-3; V: TRBV10-3; size: NA; DNA: TGTGCCATCACCAGAGGACAGGGGTCAGATACGCAGTATTTT; CDR3: CAITRGQGSDTQYF
D: TRBD1; J: TRBJ2-7; V: TRBV27; size: many; DNA: TGTGCCACCCAAAAGGCCTGGACAGGGGTCTACGAGCAGTACTTC; CDR3: CATQKAWTGVYEQYF
D: NA; J: TRBJ2-3; V: TRBV2; size: NA; DNA: TGTGCCAGCAGTGAAGCGTGGGCGGGGAGCACAGATACGCAGTATTTT; CDR3: CASSEAWAGSTDTQYF
D: NA; J: TRBJ2-7; V: TRBV4-2; size: NA; DNA: TGTGCCAGCAGCCAACCTCAGGGGGGAGAGCAGTACTTC; CDR3: CASSQPQGGEQYF
D: TRBD2; J: TRBJ2-3; V: TRBV6-1; size: few; DNA: TGTGCCAGCAGTGCCGGACTAGGCGCAGATACGCAGTATTTT; CDR3: CASSAGLGADTQYF
D: TRBD1; J: TRBJ2-3; V: TRBV10-3; size: few; DNA: TGTGCCATCAGTGCTCGGGGGACAGGGGGCTCAGATACGCAGTATTTT; CDR3: CAISARGTGGSDTQYF
D: NA; J: TRBJ2-7; V: TRBV3-1; size: few; DNA: TGTGCCAGCAGCCAAGATTGGAGACACACCGGTTCGGGGCAGTACTTC; CDR3: CASSQDWRHTGSGQYF
D: TRBD2; J: TRBJ2-1; V: TRBV19; size: NA; DNA: TGTGCCAGTAGTAAAACTAGCGGGATCTACAATGAGCAGTTCTTC; CDR3: CASSKTSGIYNEQFF
D: NA; J: TRBJ2-7; V: TRBV6-1; size: NA; DNA: TGTGCCAGCAGCCAGGGGCCGTTGCACGACGAGCAGTACTTC; CDR3: CASSQGPLHDEQYF
D: NA; J: TRBJ2-1; V: TRBV7-2; size: many; DNA: TGTGCCAGCAGCTTGCCCCTTTACAATGAGCAGTTCTTC; CDR3: CASSLPLYNEQFF
D: NA; J: TRBJ2-7; V: TRBV10-3; size: few; DNA: TGTGCCATCAGTGAAGACAGGAGCTCCTACGAGCAGTACTTC; CDR3: CAISEDRSSYEQYF
D: TRBD1; J: TRBJ2-3; V: TRBV20-1; size: few; DNA: TGCAGTGCTTCGGGACAGGGGGGAGCTAGCACAGATACGCAGTATTTT; CDR3: CSASGQGGASTDTQYF
D: TRBD1; J: TRBJ2-5; V: TRBV29-1; size: NA; DNA: TGCAGCGTTGAAGTCGGGACAGGCTATGCGGCCCAGTACTTC; CDR3: CSVEVGTGYAAQYF
D: TRBD1; J: TRBJ2-2; V: TRBV7-9; size: NA; DNA: TGTGCCAGCAGCCGGACAGGGGGCAGGGCCGGGGAGCTGTTTTTT; CDR3: CASSRTGGRAGELFF
D: NA; J: TRBJ2-2; V: TRBV6-5; size: NA; DNA: TGTGCCAGCAGTTACTCTGTAGGGTGGCCCGGGGAGCTGTTTTTT; CDR3: CASSYSVGWPGELFF
D: TRBD1; J: TRBJ2-5; V: TRBV29-1; size: NA; DNA: TGCAGCGCTGGACAGGGAGACGGAGAGACCCAGTACTTC; CDR3: CSAGQGDGETQYF
D: NA; J: TRBJ1-5; V: TRBV12-3/TRBV12-4; size: many; DNA: TGTGCCAGCAACGAAGGGGTACGCAATCAGCCCCAGCATTTT; CDR3: CASNEGVRNQPQHF
D: TRBD2; J: TRBJ2-3; V: TRBV7-8; size: NA; DNA: TGTGCCAGCAGCTTAGTTCCGACTAGCGGGGGACCAGATACGCAGTATTTT; CDR3: CASSLVPTSGGPDTQYF
D: TRBD2; J: TRBJ2-5; V: TRBV6-5; size: NA; DNA: TGTGCCAGCAGTTACTTTGGGACTAGCGGAAAACAAGAGACCCAGTACTTC; CDR3: CASSYFGTSGKQETQYF
D: NA; J: TRBJ2-7; V: TRBV6-1; size: few; DNA: TGTGCCAGCAGTGTTGATAGGGAGTACGAGCAGTACTTC; CDR3: CASSVDREYEQYF
D: TRBD2; J: TRBJ2-3; V: TRBV28; size: NA; DNA: TGTGCCAGCGGCGTAGCGGGAGGGCATGTAGATACGCAGTATTTT; CDR3: CASGVAGGHVDTQYF
D: TRBD1; J: TRBJ1-1; V: TRBV5-5; size: many; DNA: TGTGCCAGCAGCTTTTACGACAGGGCTGAAGCTTTCTTT; CDR3: CASSFYDRAEAFF
D: NA; J: TRBJ2-7; V: TRBV14; size: few; DNA: TGTGCCAGCAGCCAAGAGGAGGGAAGCTACGAGCAGTACTTC; CDR3: CASSQEEGSYEQYF
D: TRBD1; J: TRBJ2-1; V: TRBV12-3/TRBV12-4; size: NA; DNA: TGTGCCAGCAGTTTATCGCAGGGGGCGCAGGGGAATGAGCAGTTCTTC; CDR3: CASSLSQGAQGNEQFF
D: NA; J: TRBJ2-1; V: TRBV11-2; size: NA; DNA: TGTGCCAGCAGCTTAGGAACTAGCCGACACAATGAGCAGTTCTTC; CDR3: CASSLGTSRHNEQFF
D: NA; J: TRBJ2-3; V: TRBV9; size: many; DNA: TGTGCCAGCAGCGTAGCGGACGGCTGGCCAGATACGCAGTATTTT; CDR3: CASSVADGWPDTQYF
D: NA; J: TRBJ1-5; V: TRBV12-3/TRBV12-4; size: many; DNA: TGTGCCAGCAGTTTAGCGTGGCAGCATAGCAATCAGCCCCAGCATTTT; CDR3: CASSLAWQHSNQPQHF
D: NA; J: TRBJ2-3; V: TRBV20-1; size: many; DNA: TGCAGTGCTAGAAAGATCCGGGGCATTAGCACAGATACGCAGTATTTT; CDR3: CSARKIRGISTDTQYF
D: TRBD2; J: TRBJ2-4; V: TRBV7-2; size: few; DNA: TGTGCCAGCAGCCTAGCGGGCATTCAGTACTTC; CDR3: CASSLAGIQYF
D: NA; J: TRBJ2-7; V: TRBV3-1; size: NA; DNA: TGTGCCAGCAGCCATCAAAGCGGGTGGGAGCAGTACTTC; CDR3: CASSHQSGWEQYF
D: NA; J: TRBJ2-2; V: TRBV28; size: NA; DNA: TGTGCCAGCTGCGACAGTCTGAACACCGGGGAGCTGTTTTTT; CDR3: CASCDSLNTGELFF
D: NA; J: TRBJ1-2; V: TRBV5-5; size: few; DNA: TGTGCCAGCACCCTTCGTACAGGCTATGGCTACACCTTC; CDR3: CASTLRTGYGYTF
D: TRBD1; J: TRBJ1-1; V: TRBV5-1; size: few; DNA: TGCGCCAGCAGCGCTCTCGGGACAGGGGTGGATGGCACTGAAGCTTTCTTT; CDR3: CASSALGTGVDGTEAFF
D: NA; J: TRBJ1-1; V: TRBV29-1; size: few; DNA: TGCAGCGTTGCGCCCGCGACAGGTTCGGGAACTGAAGCTTTCTTT; CDR3: CSVAPATGSGTEAFF
D: NA; J: TRBJ2-3; V: TRBV12-3/TRBV12-4; size: NA; DNA: TGTGCCAGCAGCCCCCCCGGCGCCGGCACAGATACGCAGTATTTT; CDR3: CASSPPGAGTDTQYF
D: TRBD1; J: TRBJ2-3; V: TRBV24-1; size: many; DNA: TGTGCCACCAGTGATACTACAGGGGGTCCTGTGCGGGATACGCAGTATTTT; CDR3: CATSDTTGGPVRDTQYF
D: NA; J: TRBJ2-7; V: TRBV3-1; size: few; DNA: TGTGCCAGCAGCCAAGGGCCAGATCCGTCCTACGAGCAGTACTTC; CDR3: CASSQGPDPSYEQYF
D: NA; J: TRBJ2-5; V: TRBV9; size: NA; DNA: TGTGCCAGCAGCGTAGCCCCCAGGGGTTTGGAGACCCAGTACTTC; CDR3: CASSVAPRGLETQYF
D: NA; J: TRBJ2-1; V: TRBV11-2; size: few; DNA: TGTGCCAGCAGCTTAGAGGGGGGACGGGGGCCCTCCTACAATGAGCAGTTCTTC; CDR3: CASSLEGGRGPSYNEQFF
D: NA; J: TRBJ2-1; V: TRBV20-1; size: few; DNA: TGCAGTGCTAGCCCTACTCGGAGACACAACTCCTACAATGAGCAGTTCTTC; CDR3: CSASPTRRHNSYNEQFF
D: NA; J: TRBJ2-5; V: TRBV20-1; size: few; DNA: TGCAGTGCTAGAGGCCCCCTTACAGGATTTCAAGAGACCCAGTACTTC; CDR3: CSARGPLTGFQETQYF
D: TRBD2; J: TRBJ2-7; V: TRBV6-1; size: NA; DNA: TGTGCCAGCAGTCCACTGAGCGGGAGCGCCTCCTACGAGCAGTACTTC; CDR3: CASSPLSGSASYEQYF
D: NA; J: TRBJ2-1; V: TRBV6-2/TRBV6-3; size: NA; DNA: TGTGCCAGCAGTTACCTGTTGGGGGAGGATAATGAGCAGTTCTTC; CDR3: CASSYLLGEDNEQFF
D: NA; J: TRBJ2-2; V: TRBV7-9; size: many; DNA: TGTGCCAGCAGCAGCGGGGACACGAACACCGGGGAGCTGTTTTTT; CDR3: CASSSGDTNTGELFF
D: NA; J: TRBJ2-2; V: TRBV6-5; size: few; DNA: TGTGCCAGCAGTTACCCCCGTGGCGGGGCGAACACCGGGGAGCTGTTTTTT; CDR3: CASSYPRGGANTGELFF
D: TRBD1; J: TRBJ1-5; V: TRBV7-2; size: few; DNA: TGTGCCAGCAGCCTGTGGACAGGGGGGGATCAGCCCCAGCATTTT; CDR3: CASSLWTGGDQPQHF
D: TRBD2; J: TRBJ2-3; V: TRBV7-2; size: many; DNA: TGTGCCAGCAGCAACAGGAGGGCGGGGGGCGTCACAGATACGCAGTATTTT; CDR3: CASSNRRAGGVTDTQYF
D: NA; J: TRBJ2-7; V: TRBV7-9; size: many; DNA: TGTGCCAGCAGTTTCGACAGCTCCTACGAGCAGTACTTC; CDR3: CASSFDSSYEQYF
D: NA; J: TRBJ2-4; V: TRBV19; size: few; DNA: TGTGCCAGTAGTATTCGTGGCATTCAGTACTTC; CDR3: CASSIRGIQYF
D: TRBD1; J: TRBJ1-2; V: TRBV4-1; size: NA; DNA: TGCGCCAGCAGCCAAGAATGGACAGGGTCTTATGGCTACACCTTC; CDR3: CASSQEWTGSYGYTF
D: TRBD1; J: TRBJ1-5; V: TRBV12-3/TRBV12-4; size: NA; DNA: TGTGCCAGCAGTTTATCAGGGGGTAGAGGGAATCAGCCCCAGCATTTT; CDR3: CASSLSGGRGNQPQHF
D: NA; J: TRBJ1-1; V: TRBV6-2/TRBV6-3; size: few; DNA: TGTGCCAGCAGTTACTCGCGCAGTCCCCGGCGGAACACTGAAGCTTTCTTT; CDR3: CASSYSRSPRRNTEAFF
D: NA; J: TRBJ2-3; V: TRBV9; size: few; DNA: TGTGCCAGCAGCGTAGTAGCTACCGGGAGCACAGATACGCAGTATTTT; CDR3: CASSVVATGSTDTQYF
D: TRBD2; J: TRBJ2-3; V: TRBV12-3/TRBV12-4; size: few; DNA: TGTGCCAGCAGTCCCGACGGACTAGCGGGGGACACAGATACGCAGTATTTT; CDR3: CASSPDGLAGDTDTQYF